A single sample is the source of the 30 T cell receptor beta chains below, sequenced in a study of multiple sclerosis patients with progressive multifocal leukoencephalopathy. The time point was: time of PML onset. Measured with immunoSEQ multiplex PCR; TCRdb has only the in-frame clones, and not every one. The sample holds roughly 32,000 clones; about 88% are singletons and the top ten take more than 3%. The starting material was PBMCs, obtained from a patient treated with natalizumab. Source of these receptors: a human donor with progressive multifocal leukoencephalopathy.

This clone has only one observation. The gene calls are TRBV5-6 and TRBJ1-2; no definite D call. V was pared by 4 bases and J by 2 bases, with 6 bases between. CDR3 length: 12 residues. CDR1 is SGHDT and CDR2 is YYEEEE in the germline V gene. The CDR3 reads CASSRKNYGYTF. The DNA for the CDR3 is TGTGCCAGCAGCCGGAAAAACTATGGCTACACCTTC.

The gene calls are TRBV28 and TRBJ1-2; 7 nucleotides agree with TRBD1. With V trimmed by 5 bases and J by 4 bases, 4 bases remained unmatched. CDR1 and CDR2 from the germline V gene are MDHEN and SYDVKM. This CDR3 contains 13 residues. The DNA of the CDR3 is TGTGCCAGCAGTGACAGGGAGTCCTATGGCTACACCTTC. Translation gives CASSDRESYGYTF.

The chain links TRBV7-3 to TRBJ2-7; 8 nucleotides match TRBD1. This CDR3 is 14 amino acids long. From germline, CDR1 is SGHTA and CDR2 FQGTGA. V shed 5 bases and J 4 bases; nucleotides not matched to a gene: 7. CDR3 in amino acids: CASSPRGTGYEQYF. CDR3 nucleotides: TGTGCCAGCAGCCCAAGGGGGACAGGATACGAGCAGTACTTC.

The chain recombines TRBV6-5 with TRBJ1-6; D is ambiguous. This CDR3 comprises 15 residues. The germline V gene has CDR1 MNHEY and CDR2 SVGAGI. Trimming cost V 0 bases and J 10 bases, with 13 bases left between them. CDR3 in DNA: TGTGCCAGCAGTTACTCCCCGGGGTTGGGCTCACCCCTCCACTTT. This codes for CASSYSPGLGSPLHF.

V gene TRBV4-1 combines with J gene TRBJ2-2, with D possibly TRBD1 on 5 matching bases. CDR1 and CDR2 (germline): MGHRA, YSYEKL. The CDR3 contains 19 residues. The V gene lost 1 base and the J gene lost 3 bases, with 21 bases spanning the gap. Here the CDR3 reads CASSQVRTQVARHTGELFF. CDR3 in DNA: TGCGCCAGCAGCCAAGTCCGGACACAGGTCGCGAGGCACACCGGGGAGCTGTTTTTT.

CDR3 in DNA: TGTGCCAGCAGCCAGACTGGGGAGCGGTCACCCCTCCACTTT. Amino acids: CASSQTGERSPLHF. This sequence joins TRBV14 and TRBJ1-6; D unclear. V was trimmed by 3 bases and J by 10 bases, leaving 13 bases between them. Germline assignment: CDR1 SGHDN and CDR2 FVKESK. The CDR3 covers 14 residues.

The chain combines TRBV6-5 with TRBJ2-4; D remains unclear. CDR1 and CDR2 (germline): MNHEY, SVGAGI. V was clipped by 8 bases and J by 0 bases, with 11 bases between them. The CDR3 is 14 amino acids. For the CDR3, the DNA is TGTGCCAGCGGCCCCATAATAGCCAAAAACATTCAGTACTTC. Its translation: CASGPIIAKNIQYF.

The chain joins TRBV28 to TRBJ1-4; TRBD1 is a possible D gene (5 bases). CDR1 is MDHEN, CDR2 SYDVKM, per germline. CDR3 length: 18 amino acids. The germline V and J ends were trimmed by 4 bases and 1 base, with 19 bases remaining between them. CDR3 residues: CASSWPRDGDETNEKLFF. Written as DNA, the CDR3 is TGTGCCAGCAGTTGGCCCCGGGACGGGGACGAAACTAATGAAAAACTGTTTTTT.

The rearrangement links TRBV30 to TRBJ2-5; TRBD2 matches at 15 bases. The germline V gene has CDR1 GTSNPN and CDR2 SVGIG (reference sequence). The CDR3 loop spans 16 amino acids. V gave up 1 base and J gave up 2 bases; unmatched junction bases: 2. CDR3 nucleotide sequence: TGTGCCTGGAGTGGGACTAGCGGGAGGGTACAAGAGACCCAGTACTTC. It is translated as CAWSGTSGRVQETQYF.

This chain links TRBV27 with TRBJ2-5, with 10 nucleotides matching TRBD1. With 2 bases clipped from V and 4 bases from J, the junction kept 10 bases outside the gene matches. Germline V gene lookup returns CDR1 MNHEY and CDR2 SMNVEV (reference sequence). The CDR3 covers 17 residues. CDR3 loop: CASSLGRGTGVGETQYF. CDR3 DNA: TGTGCCAGCAGTTTAGGCCGGGGGACAGGGGTAGGAGAGACCCAGTACTTC.

This chain links TRBV27 with TRBJ2-1; 8 bases are shared with TRBD2. J lost 3 bases, V lost 5 bases, and 12 bases had no gene match. Per the germline V gene, CDR1 is MNHEY and CDR2 is SMNVEV (reference sequence). The CDR3 extends over 17 amino acids. CDR3 loop: CASSRELAGRGYNEQFF. The CDR3 nucleotides are TGTGCCAGCAGTCGCGAGCTAGCGGGCCGGGGCTACAATGAGCAGTTCTTC.

V usage is TRBV19 and J usage is TRBJ2-3; D is possibly TRBD1 or TRBD2 (6 bases each). Germline V gene data show CDR1 as LNHDA and CDR2 as SQIVND (reference sequence). Trimming left V 5 bases short and J 2 bases short, with 17 bases between. This CDR3 has 16 amino acids. CDR3 DNA sequence: TGTGCCAGTAGTGCCCACTGGGGGGCTAACACAGATACGCAGTATTTT. It encodes CASSAHWGANTDTQYF.

V usage is TRBV5-6 and J usage is TRBJ1-2; 7 positions agree with TRBD1. Germline V CDR1 and CDR2: SGHDT, YYEEEE. This CDR3 has 15 amino acids. The junction had 5 bases not matched to a gene; V was cut back by 3 bases and J by 0 bases. CDR3 amino acids: CASSSTGTANYGYTF. The CDR3 DNA reads as TGTGCCAGCAGCTCAACTGGGACAGCTAACTATGGCTACACCTTC.

The chain recombines TRBV11-2 with TRBJ2-7; D gene ambiguous. CDR3 length: 12 residues. Germline V gene data show CDR1 as SGHAT and CDR2 as FQNNGV. Between the trimmed V and J ends, which lost 1 base and 3 bases, there was a span of 4 bases. This CDR3 reads CASSLGIYEQYF. The CDR3 DNA reads TGTGCCAGCAGCTTAGGAATCTACGAGCAGTACTTC.

The chain carries TRBV6-5 and TRBJ2-1, with a possible D match to TRBD1 (6 bases). Looked up from germline, CDR1 is MNHEY and CDR2 is SVGAGI. This CDR3 has 15 residues. V was cut by 2 bases and J by 5 bases, with 13 bases left in between. CDR3 in DNA: TGTGCCAGCAGTTACCAAACAGGGCTTAACAATGAGCAGTTCTTC. This encodes CASSYQTGLNNEQFF.

The J gene is TRBJ2-1, the V gene TRBV5-6, with 8 bases identical to TRBD2. J was trimmed by 9 bases and V by 2 bases; bases with no gene match: 7. The CDR3 loop spans 14 amino acids. CDR1 is SGHDT, CDR2 YYEEEE, per germline. The CDR3 DNA reads TGTGCCAGCAGCTTTCAGTACAGCGGGAGTGAGCAGTTCTTC. This codes for CASSFQYSGSEQFF.

The chain has TRBV6-4 and TRBJ1-1; D ambiguous. The germline V gene has CDR1 MRHNA and CDR2 SNTAGT. Trimming removed 6 bases at V and 4 bases at J, with 12 bases between. This CDR3 is 13 amino acids long. The CDR3 reads CASSETIGTEAFF. For the CDR3, the DNA is TGTGCCAGCAGCGAGACCATAGGCACTGAAGCTTTCTTT.

The CDR3 reads CASSLPTGGQPQHF. The CDR3 nucleotides read TGTGCCAGTAGTCTCCCGACAGGGGGTCAGCCCCAGCATTTT. The chain joins TRBV19 to TRBJ1-5; 9 positions agree with TRBD1. The CDR3 covers 14 residues. CDR1 is LNHDA, CDR2 SQIVND, per germline (reference sequence). The V segment lost 5 bases and the J segment 6 bases; nucleotides outside the gene matches: 5.

Remarks on this clone: Mismatch with germline at one junction end may stem from a read error. The chain recombines TRBV27 with TRBJ2-7; 12 bases agree with TRBD2. Germline lookup yields CDR1 MNHEY and CDR2 SMNVEV (reference sequence). The CDR3 has 12 residues. The chain's CDR3 is CASGSSGRAADF. CDR3 in DNA: TGTGCCAGCGGGTCTAGCGGGAGGGCTGCGGACTTC.

The chain carries TRBV4-2 and TRBJ2-1; 12 positions agree with TRBD2. V shed 0 bases, J shed 5 bases, and the junction held 5 bases outside the gene matches. The V gene's germline CDR1 is LGHNA and CDR2 YNFKEQ. This CDR3 is built from 17 residues. CDR3 in DNA: TGTGCCAGCAGCCAAGAGACTAGCGGGAGAGGGAACAATGAGCAGTTCTTC. This sequence encodes CASSQETSGRGNNEQFF.

This chain links TRBV9 with TRBJ1-4; 9 nucleotides line up with TRBD1. Germline loops: CDR1 SGDLS, CDR2 YYNGEE. Trimming removed 2 bases from V and 8 bases from J; junction bases left unmatched: 4. The CDR3 extends over 14 amino acids. This CDR3 is CASSVDRGREKLFF. The DNA of the CDR3 is TGTGCCAGCAGCGTCGACAGGGGGAGGGAAAAACTGTTTTTT.

This sequence joins TRBV6-5 and TRBJ1-6; D gene uncertain. This CDR3 comprises 13 residues. Germline assignment: CDR1 MNHEY and CDR2 SVGAGI. Trimming left V 6 bases short and J 5 bases short, with 8 bases between. In DNA, the CDR3 is TGTGCCAGCAGGTTTTCAGATAATTCACCCCTCCACTTT. Translation gives CASRFSDNSPLHF.

This clone was counted between two and nine times. The J gene is TRBJ1-4, the V gene TRBV27; TRBD1 agrees at 10 bases. After removal of 6 bases from V and 7 bases from J, the junction contained 5 bases not matched to a gene. The CDR3 length is 14 residues. Per the germline V gene, CDR1 is MNHEY and CDR2 is SMNVEV (reference sequence). This CDR3 reads CASSRRQGAEKLFF. DNA of the CDR3: TGTGCCAGCAGCAGACGACAGGGGGCTGAAAAACTGTTTTTT.

This clone was recorded only once. The chain links TRBV5-6 to TRBJ1-6; possible D gene TRBD1, 6 bases. In germline, CDR1 is SGHDT, CDR2 YYEEEE. There are 13 residues in the CDR3. V gave up 2 bases and J gave up 10 bases, with 10 bases separating them. The CDR3 reads CASSLTGSSPLHF. The CDR3 bases are TGTGCCAGCAGCTTAACAGGGAGCTCACCCCTCCACTTT.

This clone turned up a few times. The CDR3 DNA is TGCGCCAGCAGCTTGGGCAGGGGGACTGGAAACACCATATATTTT. This encodes CASSLGRGTGNTIYF. The rearrangement uses TRBV5-1 and TRBJ1-3; 7 bases map to TRBD1. V was clipped by 0 bases and J by 2 bases; unmatched bases: 2. The CDR3 is 15 residues long. Germline assignment: CDR1 SGHRS and CDR2 YFSETQ.

This chain links TRBV6-5 with TRBJ1-5, with D possibly TRBD1 on 5 matching bases. This CDR3 is 12 amino acids long. From germline, CDR1 is MNHEY and CDR2 SVGAGI. Trimming took off 5 bases at V and 6 bases at J, with 8 bases between the two ends. CDR3 protein: CASSQTAQPQHF. The CDR3 bases are TGTGCCAGCAGTCAGACAGCTCAGCCCCAGCATTTT.

The chain links TRBV9 to TRBJ1-4, with 9 bases that match TRBD1. This CDR3 contains 14 residues. Germline assignment: CDR1 SGDLS and CDR2 YYNGEE. The V segment lost 4 bases and the J segment 4 bases; nucleotides outside the gene matches: 2. The CDR3 nucleotides are TGTGCCAGCAGCCGACAGGGGGGTAATGAAAAACTGTTTTTT. Its protein is CASSRQGGNEKLFF.

The rearrangement joins TRBV6-5 to TRBJ1-1, with D possibly matching TRBD1 (6 bases). This CDR3 comprises 14 residues. Germline V CDR1 and CDR2: MNHEY, SVGAGI. The V and J ends lost 5 bases and 5 bases respectively, with 15 bases between them. The chain's CDR3 is CASSTNTGLTEAFF. DNA of the CDR3: TGTGCCAGCAGTACCAATACAGGGTTGACTGAAGCTTTCTTT.

The chain combines TRBV28 with TRBJ1-4, with 8 positions matching TRBD1. Germline V gene lookup returns CDR1 MDHEN and CDR2 SYDVKM. This CDR3 is built from 14 residues. J was trimmed by 8 bases and V by 1 base; bases with no gene match: 3. The CDR3 DNA is TGTGCCAGCAGTTTATCGACAGGGGTCGAAAAACTGTTTTTT. Encoded protein: CASSLSTGVEKLFF.

This sequence joins TRBV7-2 and TRBJ2-4; perhaps TRBD2 as D (5 bases). The CDR3 is made up of 15 amino acids. Trimming pared 5 bases from V and 1 base from J, leaving 12 bases between. Looked up from germline, CDR1 is SGHTA and CDR2 is FQGNSA. Written as DNA, the CDR3 is TGTGCCAGCAGCCACCGGGATCGGGCCAAAAACATTCAGTACTTC. Encoded protein: CASSHRDRAKNIQYF.